This is a list of T cell receptor beta chains from one sample in a study of regulatory T cells in long-lasting Graves disease. TCRdb re-analysed the multiplex PCR reads in MiXCR, keeping a single row per CDR3 protein. The sample holds about 240,000 distinct CDR3 sequences; 20% to 25% are singletons and the top ten take more than 11%. Specimen: peripheral blood mononuclear cells (PBMCs), collected at new diagnosis, from a patient treated with antithyroid drugs. The receptors stem from a female donor with Graves disease. CDR3s include the opening cysteine and the closing phenylalanine or tryptophan. The D gene is left open where the match is weak. Only some rows state a clone size, as once, few, many or a class for expanded clones.

j_call d_call cdr3_length clone_size v_call cdr3_nt cdr3_aa
TRBJ2-2 TRBD1 15 many TRBV2 TGTGCCAGCAGTGGGACAGGGAACGTAACCGGGGAGCTGTTTTTT CASSGTGNVTGELFF
TRBJ2-7 TRBD1 17 few TRBV5-5 TGTGCCAGCAGCTATGCCGGGACAGGGGGCGCATCCTACGAGCAGTACTTC CASSYAGTGGASYEQYF
TRBJ2-7 TRBD1 15 many TRBV5-6 TGTGCCAGCAGCTCCACGGACAGGCCTCGTCTTGGGCAGTACTTC CASSSTDRPRLGQYF
TRBJ2-7 - 15 many TRBV12-3/TRBV12-4 TGTGCCAGCAGTTTTGGGCGGAAGGGGACCTACGAGCAGTACTTC CASSFGRKGTYEQYF
TRBJ2-1 - 15 many TRBV6-1 TGTGCCAGCAGCTCCCCCCAGTCCGCGAGGACCGAACAGTTCTTC CASSSPQSARTEQFF
TRBJ2-7 TRBD1 15 few TRBV7-2 TGCGCCAGCAGCCAACCGGGACAGCCGAGCTACGAGCAGTACTTC CASSQPGQPSYEQYF
TRBJ2-7 - 15 many TRBV20-1 TGCAGTGCTAGAGATCTTCGGGGGAACGTCAACGAGCAGTACTTC CSARDLRGNVNEQYF
TRBJ1-6 TRBD1 14 - TRBV19 TGTGCCAGTAGTAGCGGACAGGAGAATTCACCCCTCCACTTT CASSSGQENSPLHF
TRBJ1-5 - 16 few TRBV19 TGTGCCAGTAGCCATCAGGGACACGGGGGCAATCAGCCCCAGCATTTT CASSHQGHGGNQPQHF
TRBJ2-1 TRBD1 15 - TRBV7-9 TGTGCCAGCAGCTCCCGGGACAGGGTCTACAATGAGCAGTTCTTC CASSSRDRVYNEQFF
TRBJ2-3 TRBD1 15 many TRBV5-1 TGCGCCAGCAGCCCGGGGGACAGGGCGTCAGATACGCAGTATTTT CASSPGDRASDTQYF